These T cell receptor beta chains were read from a single sample in a study of blood T cells in healthy people across ages. MiXCR, applied by TCRdb to the 5' RACE reads, yields one record per CDR3 protein. This table holds 1.5 million to 2 million distinct CDR3 sequences, about 30% found once. Sample: blood. These receptors all come from a woman in her twenties or thirties in good health. Both conserved end residues are part of each CDR3. Fields, in order: V gene, CDR3 length, D gene, J gene, clone size, CDR3 DNA, CDR3 protein. D genes are given only for firm matches. Clone sizes are given selectively: once, few, many, or a class where the clone is expanded.

v_gene: TRBV5-1; len: 21; d_gene: -; j_gene: TRBJ2-3; abundance: -; CDR3nt: TGCGCCAGCAGCCCAATTGGGGGATCGTCGAAACAAGGGGGATTGACAGATACGCAGTATTTT; CDR3aa: CASSPIGGSSKQGGLTDTQYF
v_gene: TRBV27; len: 12; d_gene: TRBD1; j_gene: TRBJ1-2; abundance: many; CDR3nt: TGTGCCAGCAAGGGACAGGGGGGACTACACACCTTC; CDR3aa: CASKGQGGLHTF
v_gene: TRBV20-1; len: 14; d_gene: TRBD1; j_gene: TRBJ2-5; abundance: many; CDR3nt: TGCAGTGCTAGGGGACAGTTCGGACAAGAGACCCAGTACTTC; CDR3aa: CSARGQFGQETQYF
v_gene: TRBV29-1; len: 14; d_gene: -; j_gene: TRBJ2-7; abundance: -; CDR3nt: TGCAGCGTCGTTCCGGTCTTTAGCTCCTACGGGCAGTACTTC; CDR3aa: CSVVPVFSSYGQYF
v_gene: TRBV7-7; len: 13; d_gene: -; j_gene: TRBJ2-7; abundance: many; CDR3nt: TGTGCCAGCAGCTTAACCCCTCTTCGCGAGCAGTACTTC; CDR3aa: CASSLTPLREQYF
v_gene: TRBV10-3; len: 15; d_gene: -; j_gene: TRBJ2-3; abundance: few; CDR3nt: TGTGCCATCAGTGAGATAGTTGGGGGGACAGATACGCAGTATTTT; CDR3aa: CAISEIVGGTDTQYF
v_gene: TRBV7-9; len: 13; d_gene: -; j_gene: TRBJ2-5; abundance: -; CDR3nt: TGCGCCAGCAGCCAATTGGAACAAGAGACCCAGTACTTC; CDR3aa: CASSQLEQETQYF
v_gene: TRBV28; len: 15; d_gene: -; j_gene: TRBJ2-1; abundance: -; CDR3nt: TGTGCCAGCAGTCCCCCTATTAGCTCCTACAATGAGCAGTTCTTC; CDR3aa: CASSPPISSYNEQFF
v_gene: TRBV5-1; len: 14; d_gene: TRBD2; j_gene: TRBJ2-3; abundance: many; CDR3nt: TGTGCCAGCAGTCGGGGGGATAGCACAGATACGCAGTATTTT; CDR3aa: CASSRGDSTDTQYF
v_gene: TRBV7-6; len: 13; d_gene: -; j_gene: TRBJ1-5; abundance: -; CDR3nt: TGTGCCAGCAGCACCCGAAGGGGACAGCCCCAGCATTTT; CDR3aa: CASSTRRGQPQHF
v_gene: TRBV4-3; len: 16; d_gene: TRBD2; j_gene: TRBJ2-1; abundance: few; CDR3nt: TGCGCCAGCAGCCAAGGAAGGACTAGGTTAGTAAATGAGCAGTTCTTC; CDR3aa: CASSQGRTRLVNEQFF
v_gene: TRBV20-1; len: 12; d_gene: -; j_gene: TRBJ1-6; abundance: many; CDR3nt: TGCAGTGCCCCAAGGCTCGGGGCCACCCTCCACTTT; CDR3aa: CSAPRLGATLHF
v_gene: TRBV10-1; len: 16; d_gene: -; j_gene: TRBJ2-1; abundance: many; CDR3nt: TGCGCCAGCAGTGCTTGGGACGGATTATCCTACAATGAGCAGTTCTTC; CDR3aa: CASSAWDGLSYNEQFF
v_gene: TRBV20-1; len: 12; d_gene: -; j_gene: TRBJ1-2; abundance: few; CDR3nt: TGCAGTGCTAGCCAGGAAAACTATGGCTACACCTTC; CDR3aa: CSASQENYGYTF
v_gene: TRBV5-1; len: 15; d_gene: TRBD2; j_gene: TRBJ2-7; abundance: few; CDR3nt: TGCGCCGGCAGCTTGGGGGGGAGTGGGTCCTACGAGCAGTACTTC; CDR3aa: CAGSLGGSGSYEQYF
v_gene: TRBV6-2/TRBV6-3; len: 18; d_gene: TRBD1; j_gene: TRBJ1-2; abundance: few; CDR3nt: TGTGCCAGCAGTCGGAGTCGTAGAGGGACAGTCCCCATCTATGGCTACACCTTC; CDR3aa: CASSRSRRGTVPIYGYTF
v_gene: TRBV14; len: 14; d_gene: -; j_gene: TRBJ2-2; abundance: -; CDR3nt: TGTGCCAGCAGCCAAGTTTTGGGGATCGGGGAGCTGTTTTTT; CDR3aa: CASSQVLGIGELFF
v_gene: TRBV5-5; len: 15; d_gene: TRBD2; j_gene: TRBJ2-1; abundance: -; CDR3nt: TGTGCCAGCAGCTACCTACTAGCGGGGGGTAATGAGCAGTTCTTC; CDR3aa: CASSYLLAGGNEQFF
v_gene: TRBV20-1; len: 11; d_gene: TRBD1; j_gene: TRBJ1-2; abundance: few; CDR3nt: TGCAGTGCTTTGGACAGGGACGGCTACACCTTC; CDR3aa: CSALDRDGYTF
v_gene: TRBV3-1; len: 13; d_gene: TRBD1; j_gene: TRBJ2-7; abundance: few; CDR3nt: TGTGCCGGCAGCCAAGGTGGGACAGGGAAGCAGTACTTC; CDR3aa: CAGSQGGTGKQYF
v_gene: TRBV29-1; len: 14; d_gene: -; j_gene: TRBJ2-1; abundance: -; CDR3nt: TGCAGCGTTGAACGCGGGGCACATACGGATGAGCAGTTCTTC; CDR3aa: CSVERGAHTDEQFF
v_gene: TRBV7-9; len: 14; d_gene: TRBD2; j_gene: TRBJ2-1; abundance: many; CDR3nt: TGTGCCAGCAGCAACGGGGGGGCTATGAATGAGCAGTTCTTC; CDR3aa: CASSNGGAMNEQFF
v_gene: TRBV20-1; len: 11; d_gene: TRBD1; j_gene: TRBJ1-2; abundance: few; CDR3nt: TGCAGTGCTATGGGACAGGGAGGCTACACCTTC; CDR3aa: CSAMGQGGYTF
v_gene: TRBV6-2/TRBV6-3; len: 15; d_gene: -; j_gene: TRBJ2-7; abundance: few; CDR3nt: TGTGCCAGCAGTTCCTCCCGGGGGGCAGTCAGCGAGCAGTACTTC; CDR3aa: CASSSSRGAVSEQYF
v_gene: TRBV28; len: 13; d_gene: TRBD1; j_gene: TRBJ2-4; abundance: -; CDR3nt: TGTGCCAGCGGACGGGACAGTAAAAACATTCAGTACTTC; CDR3aa: CASGRDSKNIQYF
v_gene: TRBV20-1; len: 15; d_gene: -; j_gene: TRBJ2-1; abundance: -; CDR3nt: TGCAGTGCTACAACGCCGCCAGCCTGGGGCAATGAGCAGTTCTTC; CDR3aa: CSATTPPAWGNEQFF
v_gene: TRBV6-2/TRBV6-3; len: 15; d_gene: -; j_gene: TRBJ2-7; abundance: -; CDR3nt: TGTGCCAGCTCCGAGAGGACGGGTAGCTCCTACGAGCAGTACTTC; CDR3aa: CASSERTGSSYEQYF
v_gene: TRBV12-3/TRBV12-4; len: 18; d_gene: TRBD1; j_gene: TRBJ2-4; abundance: -; CDR3nt: TGTGCCAGCAGCCGCGACAGGGGTGGAAACTTGGCCAAAAACATTCAGTACTTC; CDR3aa: CASSRDRGGNLAKNIQYF
v_gene: TRBV2; len: 19; d_gene: TRBD2; j_gene: TRBJ2-4; abundance: few; CDR3nt: TGTGCCAGCAGACTGGGACTAGCGGGAGGGGAAGGGGCCAAAAACATTCAGTACTTC; CDR3aa: CASRLGLAGGEGAKNIQYF
v_gene: TRBV9; len: 14; d_gene: -; j_gene: TRBJ1-6; abundance: many; CDR3nt: TGTGCCAGCAGCTCCCAGACAGGCAATTCACCCCTCCACTTT; CDR3aa: CASSSQTGNSPLHF
v_gene: TRBV20-1; len: 16; d_gene: TRBD2; j_gene: TRBJ2-3; abundance: few; CDR3nt: TGCAGTGCTAGAGACCGGACTAGCGGCCCGCGGGATACGCAGTATTTT; CDR3aa: CSARDRTSGPRDTQYF
v_gene: TRBV20-1; len: 17; d_gene: TRBD2; j_gene: TRBJ2-3; abundance: few; CDR3nt: TGCAGTGCTAGAGATTGGGGAAGCGGGGTCGGGGAGGATACGCAGTATTTT; CDR3aa: CSARDWGSGVGEDTQYF
v_gene: TRBV6-2/TRBV6-3; len: 16; d_gene: -; j_gene: TRBJ2-7; abundance: -; CDR3nt: TGTGCCAGCAGACCCGAGGGTCGGCAGGTGAGGTCCGAGCAGTACTTC; CDR3aa: CASRPEGRQVRSEQYF
v_gene: TRBV28; len: 11; d_gene: -; j_gene: TRBJ2-3; abundance: few; CDR3nt: TGTGCCCTTGGGGGTCCAGATACGCAGTATTTT; CDR3aa: CALGGPDTQYF
v_gene: TRBV6-6; len: 13; d_gene: -; j_gene: TRBJ1-2; abundance: many; CDR3nt: TGTGCCAGCAGCTCCACCTATAACTATGGCTACACCTTC; CDR3aa: CASSSTYNYGYTF
v_gene: TRBV5-4; len: 13; d_gene: TRBD2; j_gene: TRBJ2-1; abundance: many; CDR3nt: TGTGCCAGCAGATCGGGACTAGCCTATGAGCAGTTCTTC; CDR3aa: CASRSGLAYEQFF
v_gene: TRBV29-1; len: 14; d_gene: TRBD1; j_gene: TRBJ2-5; abundance: many; CDR3nt: TGCAGCGTTAAGGACAGGGGAAGGCAAGAGACCCAGTACTTC; CDR3aa: CSVKDRGRQETQYF
v_gene: TRBV29-1; len: 13; d_gene: -; j_gene: TRBJ2-1; abundance: -; CDR3nt: TGCAGCGTTGGCAAGGTAGTCAAGACTGAGCAGTTCTTC; CDR3aa: CSVGKVVKTEQFF
v_gene: TRBV2; len: 14; d_gene: -; j_gene: TRBJ1-4; abundance: -; CDR3nt: TGTGCCAGCAACCGGAACGGAGGAAATGAAAAACTGTTTTTT; CDR3aa: CASNRNGGNEKLFF
v_gene: TRBV5-1; len: 14; d_gene: TRBD2; j_gene: TRBJ2-1; abundance: -; CDR3nt: TGCGCCAGCAGCTTACTAGCGGGAGCCCACGAGCAGTTCTTC; CDR3aa: CASSLLAGAHEQFF
v_gene: TRBV5-1; len: 13; d_gene: -; j_gene: TRBJ1-1; abundance: -; CDR3nt: TGCGCCAGCAGCTTGGAGGCGGGCGGTGAAGCTTTCTTT; CDR3aa: CASSLEAGGEAFF
v_gene: TRBV20-1; len: 17; d_gene: TRBD2; j_gene: TRBJ2-1; abundance: many; CDR3nt: TGCAGTGCACAGAGGGCTAGCGGGCCCCTCTCCTACAATGAGCAGTTCTTC; CDR3aa: CSAQRASGPLSYNEQFF
v_gene: TRBV5-5; len: 13; d_gene: -; j_gene: TRBJ2-1; abundance: -; CDR3nt: TGTGCCAGCAGCGCTGTGACACTAAATGAGCAGTTCTTC; CDR3aa: CASSAVTLNEQFF
v_gene: TRBV5-6; len: 17; d_gene: -; j_gene: TRBJ2-6; abundance: few; CDR3nt: TGTGCCAGCAGCTCCGGGCCTCGACGCTCTGGGGCCAACGTCCTGACTTTC; CDR3aa: CASSSGPRRSGANVLTF
v_gene: TRBV2; len: 15; d_gene: -; j_gene: TRBJ2-7; abundance: -; CDR3nt: TGTGCCAGCAGTTTGGAACAGGGATTTGGGTACGAGCAGTACTTC; CDR3aa: CASSLEQGFGYEQYF
v_gene: TRBV20-1; len: 19; d_gene: TRBD2; j_gene: TRBJ2-5; abundance: -; CDR3nt: TGCAGTGCTAGACTGAACTTTCCGGGACTAGCGGGAGGAGGAGAGACCCAGTACTTC; CDR3aa: CSARLNFPGLAGGGETQYF
v_gene: TRBV20-1; len: 13; d_gene: -; j_gene: TRBJ2-5; abundance: many; CDR3nt: TGCAGTGCTAGAGATCCCAGGCAAGAGACCCAGTACTTC; CDR3aa: CSARDPRQETQYF
v_gene: TRBV6-2/TRBV6-3; len: 16; d_gene: -; j_gene: TRBJ2-1; abundance: -; CDR3nt: TGTGCCAGCAGTTACTCCCTGGAGTTCTCCTACAATGAGCAGTTCTTC; CDR3aa: CASSYSLEFSYNEQFF
v_gene: TRBV7-3; len: 17; d_gene: TRBD1; j_gene: TRBJ2-6; abundance: -; CDR3nt: TGTGCCAGCAGCTGGACAGGGGTAGTCTCTGGGGCCAACGTCCTGACTTTC; CDR3aa: CASSWTGVVSGANVLTF
v_gene: TRBV6-4; len: 14; d_gene: TRBD2; j_gene: TRBJ2-1; abundance: many; CDR3nt: TGTGCCAGCAGTGAGCGGGGGGGTAACAATGAGCAGTTCTTC; CDR3aa: CASSERGGNNEQFF
v_gene: TRBV3-1; len: 14; d_gene: -; j_gene: TRBJ2-1; abundance: few; CDR3nt: TGTGCCAGCAGCCTCTGGGACTGGAACGACGAGCAGTTCTTC; CDR3aa: CASSLWDWNDEQFF